One T cell receptor beta chain is described in this entry. Relative to the germline gene, one junction end is altered; a read error may explain this. This sample stems from a study of regulatory T cells in long-lasting Graves disease. CDR1 is SGHTA and CDR2 is FQGTGA in the germline V gene. The CDR3 contains 15 residues. Combining iRepertoire HTBI primers with Arm-PCR of CDR3 regions, the authors built TCR beta libraries. TCRdb reanalysed the multiplex PCR reads using MiXCR and keeps one entry per CDR3 protein. The repertoire holds about 470,000 distinct CDR3 sequences, with 20% to 25% as singletons. The sample's time point: persistent/refractory GD, antithyroid drugs over 5 years with positive TRAb. Preparation of the TCR library used RNA extracted from PBMCs.

The receptor was isolated from a female donor with Graves disease. The gene calls are TRBV7-3 and TRBJ1-1; 7 nucleotides align to TRBD1. The sequenced sample was peripheral blood mononuclear cells (PBMCs), obtained when the disease was refractory, from a patient treated with antithyroid drugs. Written as DNA, the CDR3 is TGTGCCAGCGGCTTAGGAGGGGGCGGCAACACTGAAGCTTTCTTT. It codes for CASGLGGGGNTEAFF.